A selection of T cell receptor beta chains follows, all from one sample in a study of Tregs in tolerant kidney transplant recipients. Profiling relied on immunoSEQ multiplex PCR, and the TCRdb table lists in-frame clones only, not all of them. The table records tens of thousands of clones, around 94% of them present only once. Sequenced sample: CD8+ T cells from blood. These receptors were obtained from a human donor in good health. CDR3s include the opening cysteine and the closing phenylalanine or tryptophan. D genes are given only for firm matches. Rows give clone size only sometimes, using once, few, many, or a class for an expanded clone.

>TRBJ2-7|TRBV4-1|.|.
CASSQEPGTYEQYF
TGCGCCAGCAGCCAAGAGCCAGGTACTTACGAGCAGTACTTC
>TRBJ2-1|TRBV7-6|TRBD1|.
CASSLRTGGAGNEQFF
TGTGCCAGCAGCTTAAGGACAGGGGGCGCGGGGAATGAGCAGTTCTTC
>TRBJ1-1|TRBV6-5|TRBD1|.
CASSRQGTNTEAFF
TGTGCCAGCAGCCGACAGGGAACGAACACTGAAGCTTTCTTT
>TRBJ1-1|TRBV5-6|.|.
CASSPASLTEAFF
TGTGCCAGCAGCCCGGCAAGTCTCACTGAAGCTTTCTTT
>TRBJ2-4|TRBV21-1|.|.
CASSKANRNGNLAKNIQYF
TGTGCCAGCAGCAAAGCCAACAGAAATGGAAACCTAGCCAAAAACATTCAGTACTTC
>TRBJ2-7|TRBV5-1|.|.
CASRAGTPYEQYF
TGCGCCAGCAGGGCAGGGACTCCATACGAGCAGTACTTC
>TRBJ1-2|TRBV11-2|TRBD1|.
CASSQLGTEGYTF
TGTGCCAGCAGTCAACTCGGGACAGAAGGCTACACCTTC
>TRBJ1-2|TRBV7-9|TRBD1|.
CASSLVPGGGYTF
TGTGCCAGCAGCTTAGTCCCAGGGGGCGGCTACACCTTC
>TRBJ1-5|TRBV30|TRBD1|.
CAWSGGQGIQPQHF
TGTGCCTGGAGTGGGGGACAGGGCATTCAGCCCCAGCATTTT
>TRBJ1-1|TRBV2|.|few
CASSEAGGNTEAFF
TGTGCCAGCAGTGAAGCCGGGGGAAACACTGAAGCTTTCTTT
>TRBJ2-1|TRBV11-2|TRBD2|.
CASSLGGRSAEQFF
TGTGCCAGCAGCTTAGGCGGGAGGTCGGCTGAGCAGTTCTTC